These 25 T cell receptor beta chains were sequenced from one sample in a study of T cell repertoires in cytomegalovirus infection. Using its own MiXCR run on the reads, TCRdb lists one record per CDR3 protein. The table includes approximately 500,000 distinct CDR3 sequences, 11% detected once. The material sequenced was PBMCs. Receptors originate from a human donor in good health (CMV status not recorded). Some clones in this sample may be carry-over from other donors' samples.

This clonotype was detected only a few times. The rearrangement joins TRBV4-1 to TRBJ1-1; TRBD1 might be the D (6 bases). The CDR3 is 11 residues long. Per germline, CDR1 MGHRA and CDR2 YSYEKL. V gave up 4 bases and J gave up 10 bases, with 10 bases separating them. CDR3 residues: CASSRGTSAFF. As DNA, the CDR3 is TGCGCCAGCAGCCGTGGGACATCAGCTTTCTTT.

In this sample, this clonotype turned up many times. The gene calls are TRBV28 and TRBJ2-7, with 7 bases aligning to TRBD2. V was pared by 5 bases and J by 3 bases, with 7 bases of the junction left unmatched. Germline V gives CDR1 MDHEN, CDR2 SYDVKM. The CDR3 length is 14 residues. The CDR3 DNA reads TGTGCCAGCAGTCCACCGGGACTACACTACGAGCAGTACTTC. Protein: CASSPPGLHYEQYF.

This clonotype was seen ten or more times. This chain connects TRBV6-4 to TRBJ2-1; TRBD1 aligns across 10 bases. Trimming at V came to 5 bases and at J to 2 bases, leaving 3 bases not matched to a gene. Germline CDR1 and CDR2: MRHNA and SNTAGT. The CDR3 runs to 15 residues. The CDR3 sequence is CASSRDRGPYNEQFF. CDR3 DNA sequence: TGTGCCAGCAGTCGGGACAGGGGACCCTACAATGAGCAGTTCTTC.

This clonotype was observed many times. V usage is TRBV7-9 and J usage is TRBJ2-1, with 11 bases matching TRBD2. The CDR3 totals 15 residues. The J segment lost 8 bases and the V segment lost 1 base, leaving 4 bases of the junction unmatched. Germline CDR1 and CDR2: SEHNR and FQNEAQ (reference sequence). The CDR3 DNA reads as TGTGCCAGCAGCTTAGGGGAACTAGCGGGAGATGAGCAGTTCTTC. Its protein product is CASSLGELAGDEQFF. Filled out from reference TRBV7-9 and TRBJ2-1, the complete variable domain reads DTGVSQNPRHKITKRGQNVTFRCDPISEHNRLYWYRQTLGQGPEFLTYFQNEAQLEKSRLLSDRFSAERPKGSFSTLEIQRTEQGDSAMYLCASSLGELAGDEQFFGPGTRLTVL.

This clonotype was recorded at least ten times. The rearrangement joins TRBV6-2 or TRBV6-3 to TRBJ2-5; 10 bases are a match to TRBD2. The CDR3 runs to 14 residues. After removal of 6 bases from V and 7 bases from J, the junction contained 8 bases not matched to a gene. Germline loops: CDR1 MNHEY, CDR2 SVGEGT. CDR3 in DNA: TGTGCCAGCAGCGGAGCGGGAGGGCCGTCGACCCAGTACTTC. As protein: CASSGAGGPSTQYF.

This chain links TRBV13 with TRBJ1-2; no clear D. This CDR3 contains 12 residues. The germline V and J ends were trimmed by 3 bases and 8 bases, with 10 bases remaining between them. Looked up from germline, CDR1 is PRHDT and CDR2 is FYEKMQ (reference sequence). The CDR3 nucleotides read TGTGCCAGCAGCTTGAATTACGACGGCTACACCTTC. Translated, it gives CASSLNYDGYTF.

This clonotype has more than one count but fewer than ten. The rearrangement links TRBV20-1 to TRBJ1-4; D remains unclear. V lost 3 bases and J lost 7, with 15 bases in between. The length of the CDR3 is 14 residues. Looked up from germline, CDR1 is DFQATT and CDR2 is SNEGSKA (reference sequence). The CDR3 reads CSARFPGAGEKLFF. CDR3 coding DNA: TGCAGTGCTAGGTTTCCGGGAGCGGGTGAAAAACTGTTTTTT.

The chain links TRBV7-9 to TRBJ2-6; unclear D gene. Per germline, CDR1 SEHNR and CDR2 FQNEAQ (reference sequence). Deletions cut 4 bases from V and 2 bases from J, with 9 bases between. This CDR3 is built from 15 residues. CDR3 DNA sequence: TGTGCCAGCAGCTCGTTTTCTGCTGGGGCCAACGTCCTGACTTTC. This translates into CASSSFSAGANVLTF.

This clonotype was counted many times. This rearrangement joins TRBV7-9 to TRBJ2-2; D may correspond to TRBD1 or TRBD2 (8 bases each). Germline V lookup: CDR1 SEHNR, CDR2 FQNEAQ (reference sequence). The CDR3 length is 21 residues. Trimming pared 4 bases from V and 2 bases from J, leaving 29 bases between. DNA for the CDR3: TGTGCCAGCAGCTCTTATAGGGGCAGGGGGCTCACTAGCGGCAACACCGGGGAGCTGTTTTTT. Protein product: CASSSYRGRGLTSGNTGELFF.

The chain has TRBV28 and TRBJ1-2; D not certain. The CDR3 spans 15 residues. Per germline, CDR1 MDHEN and CDR2 SYDVKM. Trimming removed 2 bases at V and 4 bases at J, with 14 bases between. The CDR3 nucleotides are TGTGCCAGCAGTTTAAGCCCGGGTGTGAGCTATGGCTACACCTTC. Its translation is CASSLSPGVSYGYTF.

The table lists this clonotype with a few counts. The rearrangement uses TRBV6-6 and TRBJ1-2, with 8 bases fitting TRBD1. The CDR3 extends over 17 amino acids. The V segment lost 6 bases and the J segment 0 bases; nucleotides outside the gene matches: 12. Germline CDR1 and CDR2: MNHNY and SVGAGI (reference sequence). CDR3 loop: CASSPPGQVITNYGYTF. In DNA form, the CDR3 reads TGTGCCAGCAGCCCTCCGGGACAGGTGATTACTAACTATGGCTACACCTTC.

At least ten counts were recorded for this clonotype. The chain carries TRBV12-3 or TRBV12-4 and TRBJ2-5, with TRBD2 matching over 8 bases. The CDR3 sequence is 15 residues long. The ends lost 6 bases at V and 4 bases at J; junction bases unmatched: 10. The CDR3 sequence: CASRPDSGAGETQYF. CDR3 bases: TGTGCCAGCAGACCTGATAGCGGGGCAGGAGAGACCCAGTACTTC.

This clonotype was recorded a few times. The chain is built from TRBV28 and TRBJ2-1; D not resolved. Germline loops: CDR1 MDHEN, CDR2 SYDVKM. This CDR3 has 15 amino acids. Trimming pared 6 bases from V and 4 bases from J, leaving 16 bases between. The DNA for the CDR3 is TGTGCCAGCAGCCCCGGGTCTTTAGGGTACAATGAGCAGTTCTTC. Its protein is CASSPGSLGYNEQFF.

J is TRBJ2-7 and V is TRBV20-1; D perhaps matches TRBD1 (5 bases). Germline V gives CDR1 DFQATT, CDR2 SNEGSKA (reference sequence). Trimming left V 3 bases short and J 4 bases short, with 16 bases between. CDR3 length: 14 amino acids. Here the CDR3 DNA reads TGCAGTGCTAGGAGCCATAAAGGGGAATACGAGCAGTACTTC. Its translation: CSARSHKGEYEQYF.

There are a few counts of this clonotype. The chain uses TRBV2 and TRBJ1-3; D gene unclear. With 7 bases removed from V and 0 bases from J, the gap between germline ends came to 16 bases. The CDR3 covers 16 residues. Germline V lookup: CDR1 SNHLY, CDR2 FYNNEI. The CDR3 loop reads CASIGSVASSGNTIYF. CDR3 in DNA: TGTGCCAGCATAGGGTCGGTGGCCAGCTCTGGAAACACCATATATTTT. Full variable domain (missing parts from reference TRBV2 and TRBJ1-3): EPEVTQTPSHQVTQMGQEVILRCVPISNHLYFYWYRQILGQKVEFLVSFYNNEISEKSEIFDDQFSVERPDGSNFTLKIRSTKLEDSAMYFCASIGSVASSGNTIYFGEGSWLTVV.

This clonotype has at least ten counts. This chain uses TRBV28 with TRBJ2-7; D is uncertain. The CDR3 sequence is 12 residues long. Germline CDR1 is MDHEN and CDR2 is SYDVKM. V lost 6 bases and J 4 bases, leaving 10 bases between the germline ends. CDR3 protein: CASRPTDYEQYF. The CDR3 bases are TGTGCCAGCAGACCTACCGATTACGAGCAGTACTTC.

CDR3 region: CSARVEAGGTPHPYGYTF. The DNA for the CDR3 is TGCAGTGCTAGAGTTGAAGCGGGGGGGACACCCCACCCCTATGGCTACACCTTC. The rearrangement joins TRBV20-1 to TRBJ1-2, with TRBD1 as a possible D gene (6 bases). V was shortened by 1 base and J by 4 bases, with 25 bases between the two germline ends. Germline V lookup: CDR1 DFQATT, CDR2 SNEGSKA (reference sequence). CDR3 size: 18 residues.

This clonotype turned up a few times. The chain carries TRBV24-1 and TRBJ2-2, with TRBD1 matching 10 bases. V lost 3 bases to trimming and J lost 6 bases; unmatched junction nucleotides: 9. Germline CDR1 and CDR2: KGHDR and SFDVKD. The CDR3 has 17 residues. The CDR3, as DNA: TGTGCCACCAGTGATCCCCCGGGACAGGGGACGGCCGGGGAGCTGTTTTTT. It is translated as CATSDPPGQGTAGELFF.

This clonotype showed up many times. The chain couples TRBV20-1 to TRBJ2-7, with no clear D. Germline assignment: CDR1 DFQATT and CDR2 SNEGSKA (reference sequence). The V and J ends lost 0 bases and 7 bases respectively, with 16 bases between them. The CDR3 sequence is 14 residues long. This CDR3 reads CSARDKRTSLEQYF. DNA of the CDR3: TGCAGTGCTAGAGATAAGAGGACCTCTTTAGAGCAGTACTTC.

The sample holds a few counts of this clonotype. The chain uses TRBV28 and TRBJ2-2; TRBD2 aligns across 7 bases. Germline CDR1 MDHEN, CDR2 SYDVKM. This CDR3 region has 14 residues. V lost 6 bases, J lost 7 bases, and 8 bases stayed unmatched. The CDR3 sequence: CASRVGGPLGELFF. CDR3 coding DNA: TGTGCCAGCAGAGTGGGAGGGCCCCTCGGGGAGCTGTTTTTT.

This clonotype was counted only a few times. The junction differs from germline at one of its ends, possibly a read error. The rearrangement joins TRBV4-2 to TRBJ2-7, with TRBD2 identical over 11 bases. Germline values: CDR1 LGHNA, CDR2 YNFKEQ. The CDR3 is 14 amino acids. CDR3 bases: TGTGCCAGCAGTCAAGGACTAGCGGGCTACGAGCAGTACTTC. Protein product: CASSQGLAGYEQYF.

This clonotype was seen a handful of times. The rearrangement links TRBV11-2 to TRBJ2-3; possibly TRBD2 for D (5 bases). V was shortened by 5 bases and J by 4 bases, with 16 bases between the two germline ends. Germline V gene data show CDR1 as SGHAT and CDR2 as FQNNGV. CDR3 size: 15 residues. For the CDR3, the DNA is TGTGCCAGCAGCAGCCAGAGGGCCTTGTCAGATACGCAGTATTTT. Translated: CASSSQRALSDTQYF.

This clonotype was found many times. The chain recombines TRBV29-1 with TRBJ2-1; 8 bases match TRBD2. The germline V gene has CDR1 SQVTM and CDR2 ANQGSEA. After removal of 7 bases from V and 6 bases from J, the junction contained 14 bases not matched to a gene. This CDR3 spans 15 amino acids. For the CDR3, the DNA is TGCAGCGAATCAAAGGCGGGAGGCAGGGGCAATGAGCAGTTCTTC. As protein: CSESKAGGRGNEQFF.

This clonotype was found many times. The chain recombines TRBV7-8 with TRBJ2-1; D is ambiguous. From germline, CDR1 is SGHVS and CDR2 FQNEAQ. The CDR3 extends over 16 amino acids. Trimming left V 1 base short and J 7 bases short, with 17 bases between. The CDR3 reads CASSLDSTVRRNEQFF. CDR3 coding DNA: TGTGCCAGCAGCTTAGACTCCACTGTCCGGCGAAATGAGCAGTTCTTC.

This clonotype was seen repeatedly, ten times or more. The rearrangement uses TRBV25-1 and TRBJ2-4, with D tentatively TRBD2 (5 bases). There are 14 residues in the CDR3. V was shortened by 0 bases and J by 9 bases, with 12 bases between the two germline ends. Germline V lookup: CDR1 MGHDK, CDR2 SYGVNS. The CDR3 reads CASSEYGGGGIQYF. CDR3 DNA: TGTGCCAGCAGTGAATATGGAGGAGGAGGCATTCAGTACTTC.